Shown below are 5 T cell receptor beta chains from a single sample sequenced in a study of control samples from healthy donors and cancer patients. The table came from immunoSEQ multiplex PCR; TCRdb's copy has only in-frame clones and leaves some out. The table lists about 96,000 clones, more than 85% of them singletons. Sequenced sample: blood. The receptors derive from a man in his late teens or twenties in good health.

V gene TRBV6-6 combines with J gene TRBJ1-6; D is perhaps TRBD1 (5 bases). V was shortened by 5 bases and J by 5 bases, with 16 bases between the two germline ends. The CDR3 totals 16 residues. Germline-derived CDR1 and CDR2 are MNHNY and SVGAGI (reference sequence). CDR3 DNA sequence: TGTGCCAGCAGTCTAGGCCAACAGGCTAATAATTCACCCCTCCACTTT. It specifies CASSLGQQANNSPLHF.

The rearrangement uses TRBV6-5 and TRBJ1-1; the D is unclear. Per germline, CDR1 MNHEY and CDR2 SVGAGI. The CDR3 extends over 14 amino acids. Trimming stripped 6 bases from V and 1 base from J, with 12 bases between. The CDR3 DNA is TGTGCCAGCAGCAATGCGGTTGCGAACACTGAAGCTTTCTTT. Its translation: CASSNAVANTEAFF.

The chain couples TRBV4-1 to TRBJ1-4; 8 nucleotides line up with TRBD1. The V and J ends lost 0 bases and 8 bases, in that order; junction bases with no gene match: 5. The CDR3 totals 15 residues. Germline loops: CDR1 MGHRA, CDR2 YSYEKL. Written as DNA, the CDR3 is TGCGCCAGCAGCCAAGAAGTGACAGGGGAGGAAAAACTGTTTTTT. Translated: CASSQEVTGEEKLFF.

This clone was recorded only once. V usage is TRBV6-1 and J usage is TRBJ2-2; weak D call: TRBD2 (5 bases). Germline CDR1 and CDR2: MNHNS and SASEGT. This CDR3 has 16 amino acids. V was pared by 0 bases and J by 6 bases, with 14 bases between. CDR3 residues: CASSEASGVYAGELFF. The CDR3 DNA sequence: TGTGCCAGCAGTGAAGCCTCCGGGGTCTACGCCGGGGAGCTGTTTTTT.

This clone turned up a few times. The chain couples TRBV5-1 to TRBJ2-7; 8 nucleotides agree with TRBD2. The trim removed 3 bases at V and 4 bases at J, leaving 9 bases unmatched. The CDR3 loop spans 15 amino acids. Germline CDR1 is SGHRS and CDR2 is YFSETQ. DNA of the CDR3: TGCGCCAGCAGCTGGAACACGGGGGGGAGTTACGAGCAGTACTTC. This codes for CASSWNTGGSYEQYF.